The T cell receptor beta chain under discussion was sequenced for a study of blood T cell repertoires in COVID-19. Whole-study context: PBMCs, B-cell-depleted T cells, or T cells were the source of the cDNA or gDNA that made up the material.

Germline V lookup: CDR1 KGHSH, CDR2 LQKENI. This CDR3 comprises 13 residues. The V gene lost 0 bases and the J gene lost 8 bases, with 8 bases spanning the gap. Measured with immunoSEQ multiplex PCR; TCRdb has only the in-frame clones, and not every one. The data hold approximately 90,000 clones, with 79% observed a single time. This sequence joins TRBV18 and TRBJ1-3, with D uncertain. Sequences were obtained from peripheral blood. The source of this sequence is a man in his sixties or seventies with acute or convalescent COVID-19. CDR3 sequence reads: CASSPPIGYTIYF. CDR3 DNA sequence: TGTGCCAGCTCACCACCGATCGGGTACACCATATATTTT. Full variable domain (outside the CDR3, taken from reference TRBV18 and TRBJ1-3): NAGVMQNPRHLVRRRGQEARLRCSPMKGHSHVYWYRQLPEEGLKFMVYLQKENIIDESGMPKERFSAEFPKEGPSILRIQQVVRGDSAAYFCASSPPIGYTIYFGEGSWLTVV.